The clone carrying this T cell receptor beta chain is a singleton in its sample. The source of the sample is a study of PD-1 blockade in classical Hodgkin lymphoma. Study-level background: The patients were dosed with nivolumab 3 mg/kg, infused intravenously every 2 weeks.

This CDR3 spans 14 amino acids. V lost 6 bases to trimming and J lost 7 bases, with 18 bases between them. CDR1 MNHEY and CDR2 SVGAGI come from the germline V gene. Every one of the patients relapsed after autologous stem cell transplantation (brentuximab vedotin exposure was variable). Using immunoSEQ multiplex PCR, the repertoire was profiled, and TCRdb retains in-frame clones only, with some absent. The sample lists about 97,000 clones, around four fifths occurring once. The material was peripheral blood mononuclear cells (PBMCs), obtained at baseline. This TCR was sampled from a human donor with classical Hodgkin lymphoma. This chain joins TRBV6-5 and TRBJ1-2, with D possibly being TRBD1 (5 bases). The CDR3 bases are TGTGCCAGCAGCCCCGGACTGTCCGGGGGTGGCTACACCTTC. This translates into CASSPGLSGGGYTF.